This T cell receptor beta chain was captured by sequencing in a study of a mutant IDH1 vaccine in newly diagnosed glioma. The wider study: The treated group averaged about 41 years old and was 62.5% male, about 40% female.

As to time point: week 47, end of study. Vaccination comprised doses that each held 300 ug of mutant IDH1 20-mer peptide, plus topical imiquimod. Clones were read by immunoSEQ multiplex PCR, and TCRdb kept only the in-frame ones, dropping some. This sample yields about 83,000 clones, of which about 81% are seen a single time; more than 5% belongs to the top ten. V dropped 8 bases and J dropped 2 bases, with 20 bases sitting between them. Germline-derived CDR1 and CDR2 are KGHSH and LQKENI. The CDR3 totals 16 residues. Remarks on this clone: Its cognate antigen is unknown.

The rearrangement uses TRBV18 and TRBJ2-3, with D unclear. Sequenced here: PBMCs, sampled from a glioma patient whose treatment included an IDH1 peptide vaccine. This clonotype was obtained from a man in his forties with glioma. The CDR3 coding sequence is TGTGCCAGCCACCCCCCTAGGGCACGAACCACAGATACGCAGTATTTT. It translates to CASHPPRARTTDTQYF.